This record looks at one T cell receptor (beta chain) sequence and its context. Trimming cost V 4 bases and J 3 bases; bases outside gene matches: 3. The CDR3 contains 14 residues. Germline V gives CDR1 SGHTA, CDR2 FQGNSA. Sequencing was performed with immunoSEQ multiplex PCR; in TCRdb, only in-frame clones are kept and a portion is missing. The repertoire holds around 78,000 clones, with roughly 88% as singletons. The data were obtained in a study of T cell responses to AZD1222 COVID-19 vaccine. The chain is built from TRBV7-2 and TRBJ2-7; TRBD1 matches at 10 bases. This clonotype originated in an adult who received the AZD1222 COVID-19 vaccine. The sample consisted of peripheral blood, taken 28 days after the second AZD1222 dose. The CDR3 nucleotides are TGTGCCAGCAGCTGGGGACAGGGGCTCTACGAGCAGTACTTC. Its translation is CASSWGQGLYEQYF.